The clone carrying this T cell receptor beta chain occurred a few times. The sample belongs to a study of response to subunit inactivated influenza vaccine. TCRdb called the RT-PCR reads again in MiXCR, with one record for every CDR3 protein. Among about 540,000 distinct CDR3 sequences listed, 20% to 25% were seen once. The germline V gene has CDR1 SGHRS and CDR2 YFSETQ. The CDR3 extends over 16 amino acids. The junction had 11 bases not matched to a gene; V was cut back by 4 bases and J by 4 bases. The same specimen was also included in a second study, on T cells expressing NK-cell markers. That paper states: Synthesis of TCR beta cDNA relied on 5'RACE template switching carrying UMIs. All TCR beta repertoires analysed originated from sorted CD3+CD56+NKG2C+, CD3+CD56+NKG2C- and CD3+CD56-NKG2C+ T cells. Dominant NKG2C+ clonotypes accounted for roughly 1.0-8% of CD8+ T cells in over 5 donors. Among a few donors, these clonotypes also ranked first in the CD3+CD56-NKG2C+ fraction. The study left the HCMV specificity of expanded NKG2C+ T cell clones unresolved.

This TCR came from a man aged 50 or older who received an inactivated influenza vaccine. This chain joins TRBV5-1 and TRBJ2-7; TRBD1 matches at 10 bases. Sequencing used CD4+ T cells sorted from PBMCs, obtained roughly 12 days after vaccination. The chain's CDR3 is CASSEPTGGDHYEQYF. CDR3 DNA sequence: TGCGCCAGCAGCGAACCGACAGGGGGCGATCATTACGAGCAGTACTTC.